This is a list of T cell receptor beta chains from one sample in a study of T-cell memory formation after mild COVID-19. TCRdb used MiXCR to reprocess the 5' RACE reads, holding one entry per CDR3 protein. Altogether about 290,000 distinct CDR3 sequences are present, 15% to 20% being singletons, with the ten largest covering roughly 20%. Sequences were obtained from PBMCs or a T cell subset sorted from them (not recorded which). These receptors all come from a man aged 18-30 years who had mild COVID-19 (a few samples of this study predate the infection). Cell type and time point are not known. The CDR3 runs from the conserved cysteine through the conserved F or W. The order of the fields is clone size, V gene, J gene, D gene, CDR3 protein, CDR3 DNA. A D gene is named only where the DNA matches it firmly. A clone size is listed for some rows: how often the clone was seen (once, few, many), or a class if it is expanded.

clone_size: few; v_call: TRBV7-2; j_call: TRBJ2-5; d_call: -; cdr3_aa: CASSSNAGAGETQYF; cdr3_nt: TGTGCCAGCAGCTCGAATGCGGGGGCGGGGGAGACCCAGTACTTC
clone_size: few; v_call: TRBV3-1; j_call: TRBJ1-1; d_call: -; cdr3_aa: CASSQDRLRNTEAFF; cdr3_nt: TGTGCCAGCAGCCAGGACCGACTCCGGAACACTGAAGCTTTCTTT
clone_size: -; v_call: TRBV24-1; j_call: TRBJ2-3; d_call: -; cdr3_aa: CATSDPQGIGDTQYF; cdr3_nt: TGTGCCACCAGTGATCCACAGGGTATCGGAGATACGCAGTATTTT
clone_size: few; v_call: TRBV7-9; j_call: TRBJ1-3; d_call: -; cdr3_aa: CASRPEFGNTIYF; cdr3_nt: TGTGCCAGCAGACCCGAGTTTGGAAACACCATATATTTT
clone_size: few; v_call: TRBV6-5; j_call: TRBJ2-7; d_call: -; cdr3_aa: CASSPTLMGEQYF; cdr3_nt: TGTGCCAGCAGCCCGACCTTGATGGGCGAGCAGTACTTC
clone_size: few; v_call: TRBV20-1; j_call: TRBJ2-3; d_call: -; cdr3_aa: CSASLCTPLICTDTQYF; cdr3_nt: TGCAGTGCTAGTCTGTGTACGCCCCTGATTTGCACAGATACGCAGTATTTT
clone_size: -; v_call: TRBV27; j_call: TRBJ1-1; d_call: -; cdr3_aa: CASSFGRVGTEAFF; cdr3_nt: TGTGCCAGCAGTTTCGGCAGGGTGGGAACTGAAGCTTTCTTT
clone_size: -; v_call: TRBV4-1; j_call: TRBJ2-7; d_call: -; cdr3_aa: CASAKEDEQYF; cdr3_nt: TGCGCCAGCGCAAAGGAGGACGAGCAGTACTTC
clone_size: few; v_call: TRBV18; j_call: TRBJ2-7; d_call: -; cdr3_aa: CASSHSSAGRDEQYF; cdr3_nt: TGTGCCAGCTCACACAGCTCGGCAGGGAGAGACGAGCAGTACTTC
clone_size: -; v_call: TRBV5-1; j_call: TRBJ1-1; d_call: -; cdr3_aa: CASSWGQVDMGTEAFF; cdr3_nt: TGCGCCAGCAGCTGGGGGCAGGTGGATATGGGCACTGAAGCTTTCTTT
clone_size: -; v_call: TRBV11-2; j_call: TRBJ1-2; d_call: -; cdr3_aa: CASRSWGDGYTF; cdr3_nt: TGTGCCAGCAGATCGTGGGGGGATGGCTACACCTTC
clone_size: few; v_call: TRBV6-1; j_call: TRBJ1-5; d_call: -; cdr3_aa: CASRKTGHTNQPQHF; cdr3_nt: TGTGCCAGCAGGAAAACAGGGCACACCAATCAGCCCCAGCATTTT
clone_size: -; v_call: TRBV5-1; j_call: TRBJ1-2; d_call: TRBD1; cdr3_aa: CASSLDAGTGYGYTF; cdr3_nt: TGCGCCAGCAGCTTGGATGCCGGGACAGGCTATGGCTACACCTTC
clone_size: -; v_call: TRBV20-1; j_call: TRBJ1-1; d_call: -; cdr3_aa: CSARDQGAAGEAFF; cdr3_nt: TGCAGTGCTAGAGATCAGGGAGCGGCCGGTGAAGCTTTCTTT
clone_size: many; v_call: TRBV20-1; j_call: TRBJ2-2; d_call: -; cdr3_aa: CSARKMVSGELFF; cdr3_nt: TGCAGTGCTAGAAAAATGGTTTCCGGGGAGCTGTTTTTT
clone_size: -; v_call: TRBV6-6; j_call: TRBJ2-6; d_call: -; cdr3_aa: CASSYGASGANVLTF; cdr3_nt: TGTGCCAGCAGTTATGGGGCAAGCGGGGCCAACGTCCTGACTTTC
clone_size: -; v_call: TRBV6-5; j_call: TRBJ2-1; d_call: -; cdr3_aa: CASSYVDREGLVVVEQFF; cdr3_nt: TGTGCCAGCAGTTACGTCGACAGGGAGGGACTAGTCGTTGTTGAGCAGTTCTTC
clone_size: few; v_call: TRBV20-1; j_call: TRBJ1-2; d_call: -; cdr3_aa: CSATNRDVNYGYTF; cdr3_nt: TGCAGTGCGACAAACCGGGACGTGAATTATGGCTACACCTTC
clone_size: few; v_call: TRBV18; j_call: TRBJ2-5; d_call: -; cdr3_aa: CASSPQGLLYQETQYF; cdr3_nt: TGTGCCAGCTCACCCCAGGGGCTCCTGTACCAAGAGACCCAGTACTTC
clone_size: -; v_call: TRBV9; j_call: TRBJ1-2; d_call: -; cdr3_aa: CASSDGQEPSRGYTF; cdr3_nt: TGTGCCAGCAGCGATGGTCAGGAACCCTCCCGCGGCTACACCTTC
clone_size: few; v_call: TRBV4-1; j_call: TRBJ1-5; d_call: TRBD1; cdr3_aa: CASSPTLYAGQGSQPQHF; cdr3_nt: TGCGCCAGCAGCCCGACATTGTATGCGGGACAGGGTTCTCAGCCCCAGCATTTT
clone_size: -; v_call: TRBV24-1; j_call: TRBJ2-3; d_call: -; cdr3_aa: CATPLAGVGSTQYF; cdr3_nt: TGTGCCACCCCGCTTGCCGGAGTGGGGAGTACGCAGTATTTT
clone_size: many; v_call: TRBV2; j_call: TRBJ2-4; d_call: -; cdr3_aa: CASSEDRNIQYF; cdr3_nt: TGTGCCAGCAGTGAGGACAGAAACATTCAGTACTTC
clone_size: few; v_call: TRBV27; j_call: TRBJ1-3; d_call: -; cdr3_aa: CASSLREGNTIYF; cdr3_nt: TGTGCCAGCAGTTTACGGGAGGGAAACACCATATATTTT
clone_size: few; v_call: TRBV5-1; j_call: TRBJ2-4; d_call: -; cdr3_aa: CASTWGDQAKNIQYF; cdr3_nt: TGCGCCAGCACTTGGGGTGATCAGGCCAAAAACATTCAGTACTTC
clone_size: many; v_call: TRBV2; j_call: TRBJ1-1; d_call: -; cdr3_aa: CASMRFWGTEAFF; cdr3_nt: TGTGCCAGCATGAGATTCTGGGGGACTGAAGCTTTCTTT
clone_size: -; v_call: TRBV9; j_call: TRBJ2-3; d_call: -; cdr3_aa: CASSVRGLASTDTQYF; cdr3_nt: TGTGCCAGCAGCGTACGGGGGCTAGCTAGCACAGATACGCAGTATTTT
clone_size: few; v_call: TRBV9; j_call: TRBJ2-5; d_call: -; cdr3_aa: CASSVGIGSSQETQYF; cdr3_nt: TGTGCCAGCAGCGTAGGTATTGGGTCGAGTCAAGAGACCCAGTACTTC
clone_size: few; v_call: TRBV20-1; j_call: TRBJ1-1; d_call: TRBD1; cdr3_aa: CSARVSGQGLTEAFF; cdr3_nt: TGCAGTGCTAGGGTGTCGGGACAGGGGTTGACTGAAGCTTTCTTT
clone_size: few; v_call: TRBV20-1; j_call: TRBJ2-3; d_call: TRBD1; cdr3_aa: CSARPGQGFDTQYF; cdr3_nt: TGCAGTGCTCGGCCGGGACAGGGGTTTGATACGCAGTATTTT
clone_size: many; v_call: TRBV3-1; j_call: TRBJ1-6; d_call: -; cdr3_aa: CASTPGRGNSPLHF; cdr3_nt: TGTGCCAGCACCCCGGGACGGGGGAATTCACCCCTCCACTTT
clone_size: few; v_call: TRBV6-6; j_call: TRBJ2-7; d_call: TRBD2; cdr3_aa: CASSYERGRDEQYF; cdr3_nt: TGTGCCAGCAGTTACGAGCGGGGGAGGGACGAGCAGTACTTC
clone_size: -; v_call: TRBV27; j_call: TRBJ2-5; d_call: -; cdr3_aa: CASSLSAGVGETQYF; cdr3_nt: TGTGCCAGCAGTTTATCGGCAGGGGTTGGAGAGACCCAGTACTTC
clone_size: -; v_call: TRBV3-1; j_call: TRBJ1-5; d_call: -; cdr3_aa: CASSQGPGSNQPQHF; cdr3_nt: TGTGCCAGCAGCCAAGGGCCAGGTAGCAATCAGCCCCAGCATTTT
clone_size: -; v_call: TRBV15; j_call: TRBJ2-5; d_call: TRBD2; cdr3_aa: CATSRVSGGTGTQYF; cdr3_nt: TGTGCCACCAGCAGAGTTTCGGGGGGAACAGGGACCCAGTACTTC
clone_size: few; v_call: TRBV12-3/TRBV12-4; j_call: TRBJ1-3; d_call: -; cdr3_aa: CASSSDRGAGNTIYF; cdr3_nt: TGTGCCAGCAGTTCCGACCGAGGTGCTGGAAACACCATATATTTT
clone_size: few; v_call: TRBV6-5; j_call: TRBJ1-4; d_call: TRBD1; cdr3_aa: CASSRDRPLRREKLFF; cdr3_nt: TGTGCCAGCAGCCGGGACAGGCCACTGAGGCGGGAAAAACTGTTTTTT
clone_size: few; v_call: TRBV6-5; j_call: TRBJ1-4; d_call: -; cdr3_aa: CASSSSGVRTNEKLFF; cdr3_nt: TGTGCCAGCAGTAGCTCAGGGGTTCGGACTAATGAAAAACTGTTTTTT
clone_size: few; v_call: TRBV5-1; j_call: TRBJ2-2; d_call: -; cdr3_aa: CASSSGPGGAYTGELFF; cdr3_nt: TGCGCCAGCAGCTCCGGACCAGGGGGGGCCTATACCGGGGAGCTGTTTTTT
clone_size: -; v_call: TRBV7-3; j_call: TRBJ2-5; d_call: -; cdr3_aa: CASSLSPGVWETQYF; cdr3_nt: TGTGCCAGCAGCTTATCGCCCGGTGTTTGGGAGACCCAGTACTTC
clone_size: few; v_call: TRBV6-5; j_call: TRBJ2-7; d_call: TRBD1; cdr3_aa: CASNLGQGLSEQYF; cdr3_nt: TGTGCCAGCAACCTCGGACAGGGGTTATCCGAGCAGTACTTC
clone_size: few; v_call: TRBV15; j_call: TRBJ1-2; d_call: -; cdr3_aa: CATSARTLHGYGYTF; cdr3_nt: TGTGCCACCAGCGCCCGGACATTACATGGCTATGGCTACACCTTC
clone_size: -; v_call: TRBV7-9; j_call: TRBJ1-5; d_call: -; cdr3_aa: CASSSEGESNQPQHF; cdr3_nt: TGTGCCAGCAGCTCCGAGGGGGAAAGCAATCAGCCCCAGCATTTT
clone_size: -; v_call: TRBV6-6; j_call: TRBJ1-3; d_call: -; cdr3_aa: CASRTEGNTIYF; cdr3_nt: TGTGCCAGCAGGACCGAAGGAAACACCATATATTTT
clone_size: -; v_call: TRBV12-3/TRBV12-4; j_call: TRBJ1-2; d_call: -; cdr3_aa: CASSFPGEGGYTF; cdr3_nt: TGTGCCAGCAGTTTTCCAGGGGAGGGCGGCTACACCTTC
clone_size: few; v_call: TRBV28; j_call: TRBJ1-6; d_call: -; cdr3_aa: CASTPSSPPLHF; cdr3_nt: TGTGCCAGCACCCCCTCCTCGCCACCCCTCCACTTT
clone_size: -; v_call: TRBV3-1; j_call: TRBJ2-1; d_call: TRBD1; cdr3_aa: CASSQRTGSSYNEQFF; cdr3_nt: TGTGCCAGCAGCCAAAGGACAGGGAGCTCCTACAATGAGCAGTTCTTC
clone_size: few; v_call: TRBV19; j_call: TRBJ2-1; d_call: TRBD2; cdr3_aa: CASSRHSGGGYNEQFF; cdr3_nt: TGTGCCAGTAGTCGTCACAGCGGGGGGGGATACAATGAGCAGTTCTTC
clone_size: few; v_call: TRBV2; j_call: TRBJ2-7; d_call: -; cdr3_aa: CASTPGVSYEQYF; cdr3_nt: TGTGCCTCCACGCCAGGGGTTTCCTACGAGCAGTACTTC
clone_size: -; v_call: TRBV7-9; j_call: TRBJ2-3; d_call: -; cdr3_aa: CASSLWARISTDTQYF; cdr3_nt: TGTGCCAGCAGCCTCTGGGCCAGGATTAGCACAGATACGCAGTATTTT
clone_size: -; v_call: TRBV5-1; j_call: TRBJ2-2; d_call: -; cdr3_aa: CASSLSGAEAGELFF; cdr3_nt: TGCGCCAGCAGCTTGTCAGGGGCAGAGGCCGGGGAGCTGTTTTTT
clone_size: -; v_call: TRBV3-1; j_call: TRBJ2-1; d_call: -; cdr3_aa: CASSQTGSYNEQFF; cdr3_nt: TGTGCCAGCAGCCAAACGGGGTCGTACAATGAGCAGTTCTTC